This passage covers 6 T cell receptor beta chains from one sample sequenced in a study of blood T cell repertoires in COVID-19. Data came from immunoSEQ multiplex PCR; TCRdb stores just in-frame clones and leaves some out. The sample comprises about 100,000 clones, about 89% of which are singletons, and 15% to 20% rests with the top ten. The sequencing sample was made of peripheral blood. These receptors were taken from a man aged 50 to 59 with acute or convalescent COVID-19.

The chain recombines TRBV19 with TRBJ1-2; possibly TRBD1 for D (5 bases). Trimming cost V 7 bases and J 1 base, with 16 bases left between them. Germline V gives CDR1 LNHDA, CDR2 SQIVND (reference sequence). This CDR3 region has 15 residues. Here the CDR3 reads CASTEPRGDNYGYTF. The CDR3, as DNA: TGTGCCAGTACCGAACCCCGGGGGGATAACTATGGCTACACCTTC. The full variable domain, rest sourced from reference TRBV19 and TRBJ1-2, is DGGITQSPKYLFRKEGQNVTLSCEQNLNHDAMYWYRQDPGQGLRLIYYSQIVNDFQKGDIAEGYSVSREKKESFPLTVTSAQKNPTAFYLCASTEPRGDNYGYTFGSGTRLTVV.

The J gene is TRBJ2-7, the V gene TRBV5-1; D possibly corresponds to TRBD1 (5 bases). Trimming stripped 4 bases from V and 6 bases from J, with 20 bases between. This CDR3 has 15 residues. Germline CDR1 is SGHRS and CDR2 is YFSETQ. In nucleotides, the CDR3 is TGCGCCAGCAGCCCCTTAGGGCAGGGCAGTAGCGAGCAGTACTTC. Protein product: CASSPLGQGSSEQYF.

CDR3 coding DNA: TGTGCCAGCAGCTTATCAGGGACAGCTACTTATGGCTACACCTTC. It translates to CASSLSGTATYGYTF. The gene calls are TRBV7-2 and TRBJ1-2, with 7 bases identical to TRBD1. The CDR3 totals 15 residues. With 2 bases clipped from V and 5 bases from J, the junction kept 8 bases outside the gene matches. Germline-derived CDR1 and CDR2 are SGHTA and FQGNSA.

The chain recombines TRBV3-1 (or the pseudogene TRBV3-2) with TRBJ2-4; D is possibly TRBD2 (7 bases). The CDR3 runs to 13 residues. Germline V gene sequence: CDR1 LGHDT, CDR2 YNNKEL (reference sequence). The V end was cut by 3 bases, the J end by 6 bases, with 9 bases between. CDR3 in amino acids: CASSQGGPNIQYF. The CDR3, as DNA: TGTGCCAGCAGCCAGGGGGGGCCAAACATTCAGTACTTC.

The CDR3 is CAISDSDTDLYGYTF. The CDR3 DNA reads as TGTGCCATCAGTGACTCGGACACCGATCTCTATGGCTACACCTTC. The rearrangement joins TRBV10-3 to TRBJ1-2; D possibly corresponds to TRBD1 (5 bases). Germline CDR1 reads ENHRY; CDR2 reads SYGVKD. The CDR3 is 15 residues long. The V end was cut by 3 bases, the J end by 4 bases, with 15 bases between.

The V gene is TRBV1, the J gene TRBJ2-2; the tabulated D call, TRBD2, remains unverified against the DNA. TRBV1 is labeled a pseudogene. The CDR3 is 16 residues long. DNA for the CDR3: TGCACCAGCAGCCATCTAGCGGGGGTAGACACCGGGGAGCTGTTTTTT. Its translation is CTSSHLAGVDTGELFF.